Listed below are T cell receptor beta chains from one sample, sequenced in a study of T cells in Graves' hyperthyroidism and ophthalmopathy. TCRdb itself ran the multiplex PCR reads through MiXCR, one entry per CDR3 protein. The sample carries 490,000 or so distinct CDR3 sequences, 35% to 50% recorded once. The sequencing input was peripheral blood or thyroid tissue (not recorded which). These receptor sequences come from an adult woman with Graves' disease, either hyperthyroidism or ophthalmopathy (not recorded which). Both conserved end residues are part of each CDR3. The order of the fields is J gene, V gene, D gene, clone size, CDR3 DNA, CDR3 protein. A D gene is named only where the DNA matches it firmly. Size is stated for part of the rows, as once, few or many counts, or as a class when the clone is expanded.

J: TRBJ2-7; V: TRBV9; D: -; size: -; DNA: TGTGCCAGCATCCCGCAGGGCTACGAGCAGTACTTC; CDR3: CASIPQGYEQYF
J: TRBJ1-1; V: TRBV2; D: -; size: few; DNA: TGTGCCAGCAGTGACGCGGGGGAGGGAAACACTGAAGCTTTCTTT; CDR3: CASSDAGEGNTEAFF
J: TRBJ1-1; V: TRBV12-3/TRBV12-4; D: TRBD1; size: many; DNA: TGTGCCAGCAGTCCCCACGGGACAGGGCCCATGGCTTTCTTT; CDR3: CASSPHGTGPMAFF
J: TRBJ2-5; V: TRBV19; D: -; size: -; DNA: TGTGCCAGTAGTATCGAGCGGGAGACCCAGTACTTC; CDR3: CASSIERETQYF
J: TRBJ1-5; V: TRBV3-1; D: -; size: many; DNA: TGTGCCAGCAGCCAAACGTGGGAAAGCAATCAGCCCCAGCATTTT; CDR3: CASSQTWESNQPQHF
J: TRBJ2-7; V: TRBV10-3; D: -; size: -; DNA: TGTGCCATCAGTGTGCAGTCGAGCTCCTACGAGCAGTACTTC; CDR3: CAISVQSSSYEQYF
J: TRBJ1-1; V: TRBV11-2; D: -; size: -; DNA: TGTGCCAACAGCTTAGTGGCGAGGGGGACACTGAACACTGAAGCTTTCTTT; CDR3: CANSLVARGTLNTEAFF
J: TRBJ1-6; V: TRBV20-1; D: -; size: -; DNA: TGCAGTGCTAGGTGGGGGGTCTCCTATAATTCACCCCTCCACTTT; CDR3: CSARWGVSYNSPLHF
J: TRBJ1-2; V: TRBV20-1; D: TRBD1; size: many; DNA: TGCAGTGCTCAGGGGGCCCCTAGGGATGGCTACACCTTC; CDR3: CSAQGAPRDGYTF
J: TRBJ2-1; V: TRBV10-3; D: -; size: few; DNA: TGTGCCATCAGTGAGTCACGGGATTACAATGAGCAGTTCTTC; CDR3: CAISESRDYNEQFF
J: TRBJ2-5; V: TRBV7-2; D: -; size: many; DNA: TGTGCCAGCAGCTCCGCTCTAGTTTCGGAGACCCAGTACTTC; CDR3: CASSSALVSETQYF
J: TRBJ2-7; V: TRBV7-9; D: TRBD1; size: many; DNA: TGTGCCAGCAGCTTAAAGACAGGGGGCTTGGACGAGCAGTACTTC; CDR3: CASSLKTGGLDEQYF
J: TRBJ1-4; V: TRBV7-9; D: -; size: few; DNA: TGTGCCAGCAGCCGACGAGGGGAACTGTTTTTT; CDR3: CASSRRGELFF
J: TRBJ1-2; V: TRBV15; D: -; size: -; DNA: TGTGCCACCAGCAGAGTAAGGGACGATGGCTACACCTTC; CDR3: CATSRVRDDGYTF
J: TRBJ2-7; V: TRBV7-9; D: -; size: -; DNA: TGTGCCAGCAGCCTCACAAGCGCTAAGGGCTACGAGCAGTACTTC; CDR3: CASSLTSAKGYEQYF
J: TRBJ1-2; V: TRBV10-3; D: -; size: -; DNA: TGTGCCATCAGTGACCAGGGGAGGGCGGATGGCTACACCTTC; CDR3: CAISDQGRADGYTF
J: TRBJ1-1; V: TRBV5-1; D: -; size: many; DNA: TGCGCCAGCAGCCCGGGGGGGGACTCGAACACTGAAGCTTTCTTT; CDR3: CASSPGGDSNTEAFF
J: TRBJ2-1; V: TRBV7-2; D: TRBD2; size: -; DNA: TGTGCCAGCAGCTTAGTTAGCGGGAGCTTCGATGAGCAGTTCTTC; CDR3: CASSLVSGSFDEQFF
J: TRBJ2-7; V: TRBV25-1; D: TRBD2; size: -; DNA: TGTGCCAGCAGTGATTGGGAGGGACTAGCGGGCATCAATGAGCAGTACTTC; CDR3: CASSDWEGLAGINEQYF
J: TRBJ1-2; V: TRBV25-1; D: -; size: -; DNA: TGTGCCAGCAGTGATTTTGATGGCTACACCTTC; CDR3: CASSDFDGYTF
J: TRBJ1-2; V: TRBV29-1; D: -; size: -; DNA: TGCAGCTTAGCGGGGGCGAGGGGCTACACCTTC; CDR3: CSLAGARGYTF
J: TRBJ2-7; V: TRBV12-3/TRBV12-4; D: -; size: -; DNA: TGTGCCAGCAGTTTTAGGGGAAGGCGCGCCTACGAGCAGTACTTC; CDR3: CASSFRGRRAYEQYF
J: TRBJ2-2; V: TRBV10-3; D: -; size: -; DNA: TGTGCCATCGGGCAAATCACCGGGGAGCTGTTTTTT; CDR3: CAIGQITGELFF
J: TRBJ1-1; V: TRBV29-1; D: -; size: -; DNA: TGCAGCGTTGTCCCCTCCGGCACTGAAGCTTTCTTT; CDR3: CSVVPSGTEAFF
J: TRBJ1-1; V: TRBV6-5; D: -; size: once; DNA: TGTGCCAGCAGTTACTCTATAGACGGGAACACTGAAGCTTTCTTT; CDR3: CASSYSIDGNTEAFF
J: TRBJ1-2; V: TRBV2; D: -; size: -; DNA: TGTGCCAGCAGTGACCAGGGCCCTCATACAGGCTACACCTTC; CDR3: CASSDQGPHTGYTF
J: TRBJ1-4; V: TRBV29-1; D: -; size: few; DNA: TGCAGCGTCGAGGGGCAGGGAAGGGAAAAACTGTTTTTT; CDR3: CSVEGQGREKLFF
J: TRBJ2-7; V: TRBV29-1; D: TRBD1; size: -; DNA: TGCAGCAGTTGGGAACCAGGGACAGGGGTTGTAGAGCAGTACTTC; CDR3: CSSWEPGTGVVEQYF
J: TRBJ2-7; V: TRBV29-1; D: TRBD1; size: -; DNA: TGCAGCGGAGGGACAGCGAACTACGAGCAGTACTTC; CDR3: CSGGTANYEQYF
J: TRBJ2-5; V: TRBV20-1; D: TRBD2; size: -; DNA: TGCGGTGCTAGCGGCAGCCAAGAGACCCAGTACTTC; CDR3: CGASGSQETQYF
J: TRBJ2-5; V: TRBV7-9; D: -; size: many; DNA: TGTGCCAGCGGCAAGGGGCAGGGACGGGAGACCCAGTACTTC; CDR3: CASGKGQGRETQYF
J: TRBJ2-7; V: TRBV10-2; D: TRBD2; size: -; DNA: TGCGCCAGCGGTACCGGGACTAACGGCGAGCAGTACTTC; CDR3: CASGTGTNGEQYF
J: TRBJ2-5; V: TRBV15; D: -; size: -; DNA: TGTGCCACCAGCAGAGAGCTTACATCTCAAGAGACCCAGTACTTC; CDR3: CATSRELTSQETQYF
J: TRBJ2-7; V: TRBV7-9; D: -; size: once; DNA: TGTGCCAGCAGCCCCGGGACACCCAGGTTC; CDR3: CASSPGTPRF
J: TRBJ1-2; V: TRBV6-1; D: TRBD1; size: -; DNA: TGTGCCAGCAGTATGGACAGGGTGAATAGTGGCTACACCTTC; CDR3: CASSMDRVNSGYTF
J: TRBJ1-1; V: TRBV19; D: -; size: -; DNA: TGTGCCAGCGCCAGACCCGAGAACACTGAAGCTTTCTTT; CDR3: CASARPENTEAFF
J: TRBJ2-7; V: TRBV6-6; D: -; size: -; DNA: TGTGCCAGCAGTTACGATAGCGCCTCCTACGAGCAGTACTTC; CDR3: CASSYDSASYEQYF
J: TRBJ2-2; V: TRBV20-1; D: TRBD2; size: many; DNA: TGCAGTGGGACTAGTTTGAACACCGGGGAGCTGTTTTTT; CDR3: CSGTSLNTGELFF
J: TRBJ1-2; V: TRBV19; D: TRBD1; size: -; DNA: TGTGCCAGTAGTACCGACAGGGGAGATTATGGCTACACCTTC; CDR3: CASSTDRGDYGYTF
J: TRBJ2-7; V: TRBV7-3; D: -; size: -; DNA: TGTGCTAACAGCCGGAGCCACTACGAGCAGTACTTC; CDR3: CANSRSHYEQYF
J: TRBJ2-2; V: TRBV29-1; D: -; size: -; DNA: TGCAGCGTTGAAGCTGCGAGTCGCACCGGGGAGCTGTTTTTT; CDR3: CSVEAASRTGELFF
J: TRBJ2-7; V: TRBV7-6; D: -; size: -; DNA: TGTGCCAGCAGCGAAAAAACAGGGTATTACGAGCAGTACTTC; CDR3: CASSEKTGYYEQYF
J: TRBJ1-2; V: TRBV5-1; D: -; size: few; DNA: TGCGCCAGCAGCCTGGAGGCTGGCTACACCTTC; CDR3: CASSLEAGYTF
J: TRBJ2-2; V: TRBV7-7; D: -; size: -; DNA: TGTGCTAGCAGCGATATCAACCCCGGGGAGCTGTTTTTT; CDR3: CASSDINPGELFF
J: TRBJ2-7; V: TRBV11-2; D: TRBD2; size: many; DNA: TGTGCCAGCTGGACTAGCGGGGCTTACGAGCAGTACTTC; CDR3: CASWTSGAYEQYF
J: TRBJ2-5; V: TRBV20-1; D: -; size: many; DNA: TGCAGTGCTAGAGATGGAAGGGGAGCCCAAGAGACCCAGTACTTC; CDR3: CSARDGRGAQETQYF
J: TRBJ2-5; V: TRBV9; D: -; size: many; DNA: TGTGCCAGCAGCGTAGCGCCAACCGAGACCCAGTACTTC; CDR3: CASSVAPTETQYF
J: TRBJ2-7; V: TRBV5-1; D: TRBD1; size: many; DNA: TGCGCCAGCAGCTTGGTACAGGGGCAGGCGGGCTACGAGCAGTACTTC; CDR3: CASSLVQGQAGYEQYF
J: TRBJ1-4; V: TRBV11-2; D: -; size: -; DNA: TGTGCCAGCAGCTTCCCGGACGGCGATAATTGGGAAAAACTGTTTTTT; CDR3: CASSFPDGDNWEKLFF
J: TRBJ2-7; V: TRBV6-6; D: -; size: many; DNA: TGTGCCAGCAGTTACGGGTACCCAGGTTCCTACGAGCAGTACTTC; CDR3: CASSYGYPGSYEQYF
J: TRBJ2-2; V: TRBV15; D: -; size: once; DNA: TGTGCCACCAGCAGAGATACAGGGATCACCGGGGAGCTGTTTTTT; CDR3: CATSRDTGITGELFF
J: TRBJ2-7; V: TRBV19; D: -; size: -; DNA: TGTGCCAGTAGTATTCAGTCCAGCTCCTACGAGCAGTACTTC; CDR3: CASSIQSSSYEQYF